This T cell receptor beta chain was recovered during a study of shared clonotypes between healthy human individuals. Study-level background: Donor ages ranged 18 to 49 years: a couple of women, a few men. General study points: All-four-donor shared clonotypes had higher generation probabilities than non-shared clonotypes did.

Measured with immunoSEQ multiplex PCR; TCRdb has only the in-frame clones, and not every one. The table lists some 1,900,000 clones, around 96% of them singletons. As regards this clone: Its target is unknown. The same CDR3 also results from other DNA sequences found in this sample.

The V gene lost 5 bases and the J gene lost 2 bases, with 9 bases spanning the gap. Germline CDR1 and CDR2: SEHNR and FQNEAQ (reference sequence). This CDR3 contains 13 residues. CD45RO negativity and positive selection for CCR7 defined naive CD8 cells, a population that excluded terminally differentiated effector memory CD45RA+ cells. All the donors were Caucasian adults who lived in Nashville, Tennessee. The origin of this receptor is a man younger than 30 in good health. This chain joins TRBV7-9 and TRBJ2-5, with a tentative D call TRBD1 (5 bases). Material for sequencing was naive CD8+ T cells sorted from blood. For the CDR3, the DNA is TGTGCCAGCAGCCCACAGGATCAAGAGACCCAGTACTTC. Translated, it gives CASSPQDQETQYF.